These 20 T cell receptor beta chains were all obtained from the same sample, sequenced in a study of a mutant IDH1 vaccine in newly diagnosed glioma. Using immunoSEQ multiplex PCR, the repertoire was profiled, and TCRdb retains in-frame clones only, with some absent. This table has 30,000 to 40,000 clones, around nine tenths appearing once. Time point meaning: baseline, week 1 (first vaccination visit). Indicated treatment: pre-vaccination baseline after standard-of-care therapy. Source: PBMCs, taken from a glioma patient treated with radiotherapy, temozolomide or both. These receptors were collected from a man in his late teens or twenties with glioma.

The chain joins TRBV29-1 to TRBJ2-1, with 13 bases that match TRBD2. V shed 5 bases, J shed 9 bases, and the junction held 7 bases outside the gene matches. CDR3 length: 14 amino acids. Per the germline V gene, CDR1 is SQVTM and CDR2 is ANQGSEA. In DNA form, the CDR3 reads TGCAGCGTTTCCGGGACTAGCGGGATAGGTGAGCAGTTCTTC. It specifies CSVSGTSGIGEQFF.

This clone showed up just once. The CDR3 DNA reads as TGTGCCAGCAGCAGCGCGGGACATGTTCGTGGCTACACCTTC. The encoded protein is CASSSAGHVRGYTF. The V gene is TRBV6-5, the J gene TRBJ1-2, with D possibly being TRBD1 (6 bases). Germline CDR1 MNHEY, CDR2 SVGAGI. Trimming left V 6 bases short and J 7 bases short, with 18 bases between. The CDR3 consists of 14 residues.

This chain links TRBV30 with TRBJ2-5, with D maybe TRBD2 (5 bases). Per the germline V gene, CDR1 is GTSNPN and CDR2 is SVGIG (reference sequence). This CDR3 has 15 amino acids. The V and J ends lost 2 bases and 3 bases respectively, with 16 bases between them. This chain's CDR3 is CAWSKGSGPKETQYF. Written as DNA, the CDR3 is TGTGCCTGGAGTAAAGGGAGCGGCCCAAAAGAGACCCAGTACTTC.

The rearrangement uses TRBV5-4 and TRBJ1-1, with D possibly being TRBD1 (6 bases). V was clipped by 2 bases and J by 7 bases, with 15 bases between them. CDR1 SGHNT and CDR2 YYREEE come from the germline V gene (reference sequence). This CDR3 spans 14 amino acids. The CDR3 nucleotides read TGTGCCAGCAGCTTCCAGGGGTATCTGAGTGAAGCTTTCTTT. It is translated as CASSFQGYLSEAFF. Complete variable domain (other parts from reference TRBV5-4 and TRBJ1-1): ETGVTQSPTHLIKTRGQQVTLRCSSQSGHNTVSWYQQALGQGPQFIFQYYREEENGRGNFPPRFSGLQFPNYSSELNVNALELDDSALYLCASSFQGYLSEAFFGQGTRLTVV.

The chain combines TRBV15 with TRBJ2-7; D might be TRBD1 or TRBD2, each matching 6 bases. The V gene lost 3 bases and the J gene lost 4 bases, with 25 bases spanning the gap. The CDR3 length is 18 residues. Germline V lookup: CDR1 LNHNV, CDR2 YYDKDF (reference sequence). CDR3 loop: CATSSTGTGVFGVYEQYF. The CDR3 DNA reads TGTGCCACCAGCAGCACAGGGACGGGGGTGTTTGGAGTGTACGAGCAGTACTTC.

The J gene is TRBJ2-1, the V gene TRBV2; D might be TRBD2 (5 bases). The germline V gene encodes CDR1 SNHLY and CDR2 FYNNEI. V shed 8 bases and J shed 2 bases, with 10 bases lying between them. The CDR3 has 13 residues. CDR3 nucleotides: TGTGCCAGCCTACTAGACACCTACAATGAGCAGTTCTTC. This gives the protein CASLLDTYNEQFF.

The chain uses TRBV7-2 and TRBJ1-3, with a possible D match to TRBD1 (6 bases). The CDR3 contains 15 residues. Germline V gene sequence: CDR1 SGHTA, CDR2 FQGNSA. V dropped 5 bases and J dropped 0 bases, with 11 bases sitting between them. Here the CDR3 DNA reads TGTGCCAGCAGCCCCCTGGACAGCTCTGGAAACACCATATATTTT. Translation: CASSPLDSSGNTIYF.

The chain uses TRBV7-2 and TRBJ1-1; the D gene is possibly TRBD1 (6 bases). Looked up from germline, CDR1 is SGHTA and CDR2 is FQGNSA. V lost 4 bases and J 0 bases, leaving 12 bases between the germline ends. The CDR3 contains 15 residues. For the CDR3, the DNA is TGTGCCAGCAGCTGGGACATACTTATGAACACTGAAGCTTTCTTT. Amino acids: CASSWDILMNTEAFF.

This chain joins TRBV7-9 and TRBJ2-3, with 7 positions matching TRBD2. The CDR3 has 15 residues. The V gene's germline CDR1 is SEHNR and CDR2 FQNEAQ (reference sequence). V lost 5 bases to trimming and J lost 0 bases; unmatched junction nucleotides: 5. The CDR3 region is CASSHSLASTDTQYF. The CDR3 nucleotides read TGTGCCAGCAGCCACTCACTAGCGAGCACAGATACGCAGTATTTT.

V usage is TRBV29-1 and J usage is TRBJ2-3; D may match TRBD1 or TRBD2 (5 bases each). Trimming took 1 base from V and 12 from J, leaving 11 bases between them. The CDR3 loop spans 11 amino acids. Germline CDR1 SQVTM, CDR2 ANQGSEA. CDR3 sequence reads: CSVEGQGPQYF. The CDR3 nucleotides are TGCAGCGTTGAAGGGCAGGGACCACAGTATTTT.

This chain joins TRBV30 and TRBJ2-7, with a tentative D call TRBD1 (5 bases). V gave up 3 bases and J gave up 6 bases, with 12 bases separating them. Germline CDR1 reads GTSNPN; CDR2 reads SVGIG (reference sequence). The CDR3 spans 12 residues. The CDR3 spells CAWSDTGTEQYF. The CDR3 region has the DNA TGTGCCTGGAGCGACACAGGAACCGAGCAGTACTTC.

V is TRBV4-2 and J is TRBJ1-5; D gene ambiguous. From germline, CDR1 is LGHNA and CDR2 YNFKEQ. The CDR3 has 14 residues. The V end was cut by 3 bases, the J end by 4 bases, with 10 bases between. CDR3 sequence (DNA): TGTGCCAGCAGCCAGGACGCTGGAAATCAGCCCCAGCATTTT. Protein product: CASSQDAGNQPQHF.

The chain links TRBV18 to TRBJ1-1; TRBD1 agrees at 7 bases. V trimming: 4 bases; J trimming: 3 bases; junction bases outside the gene matches: 8. The CDR3 spans 15 residues. Germline lookup yields CDR1 KGHSH and CDR2 LQKENI. The CDR3 region has the DNA TGTGCCAGCTCACGTGACAGGGACGGTTACACTGAAGCTTTCTTT. Amino acid sequence: CASSRDRDGYTEAFF.

The V and J genes are TRBV30 and TRBJ1-2; no definite D call. Germline CDR1 GTSNPN, CDR2 SVGIG (reference sequence). This CDR3 has 11 residues. The V end lost 6 bases, the J end lost 1 base, and 6 bases lay between the germline ends. CDR3 region: CACLHNYGYTF. CDR3 nucleotide sequence: TGTGCCTGCCTTCATAACTATGGCTACACCTTC.

This clone has just one count. This sequence joins TRBV28 and TRBJ2-1; tentatively, D is TRBD1 (5 bases). V was shortened by 4 bases and J by 0 bases, with 10 bases between the two germline ends. From germline, CDR1 is MDHEN and CDR2 SYDVKM. CDR3 length: 15 amino acids. The CDR3 here is CASSWGESSYNEQFF. CDR3 nucleotide sequence: TGTGCCAGCAGTTGGGGCGAGAGCTCCTACAATGAGCAGTTCTTC.

CDR3 nucleotide sequence: TGTGCCAGCAGCTTAATGGCTAGCGGGTTTACGGAGCTGTTTTTT. Its translation: CASSLMASGFTELFF. This chain uses TRBV13 with TRBJ2-2; 8 bases are shared with TRBD2. This CDR3 comprises 15 residues. V shed 2 bases and J 10 bases; nucleotides not matched to a gene: 9. The germline gives CDR1 PRHDT, CDR2 FYEKMQ (reference sequence).

J is TRBJ1-2 and V is TRBV7-2; D possibly corresponds to TRBD1 (5 bases). Trimming stripped 5 bases from V and 2 bases from J, with 18 bases between. Germline lookup yields CDR1 SGHTA and CDR2 FQGNSA. This CDR3 contains 16 residues. This chain's CDR3 is CASSPMGGARNYGYTF. The CDR3 bases are TGTGCCAGCAGCCCAATGGGAGGGGCGCGAAACTATGGCTACACCTTC. Complete variable domain (other parts from reference TRBV7-2 and TRBJ1-2): GAGVSQSPSNKVTEKGKDVELRCDPISGHTALYWYRQSLGQGLEFLIYFQGNSAPDKSGLPSDRFSAERTGGSVSTLTIQRTQQEDSAVYLCASSPMGGARNYGYTFGSGTRLTVV.

This clone appeared a single time. This chain joins TRBV29-1 and TRBJ1-1, with 7 bases aligning to TRBD1. Germline assignment: CDR1 SQVTM and CDR2 ANQGSEA. CDR3 size: 12 residues. Unmatched junction bases numbered 2, after V lost 6 bases and J lost 1 base. The CDR3 loop reads CSVGQRNTEAFF. The CDR3 nucleotides are TGCAGCGTGGGACAGCGGAACACTGAAGCTTTCTTT.

The chain uses TRBV5-4 and TRBJ2-3, with TRBD2 as a possible D gene (6 bases). The CDR3 covers 14 residues. Trimming left V 3 bases short and J 6 bases short, with 14 bases between. Germline CDR1 and CDR2: SGHNT and YYREEE (reference sequence). DNA for the CDR3: TGTGCCAGCAGCTCCCCCCGGGAGCAGGATACGCAGTATTTT. This sequence encodes CASSSPREQDTQYF. Supplemented by reference TRBV5-4 and TRBJ2-3, the full variable domain reads ETGVTQSPTHLIKTRGQQVTLRCSSQSGHNTVSWYQQALGQGPQFIFQYYREEENGRGNFPPRFSGLQFPNYSSELNVNALELDDSALYLCASSSPREQDTQYFGPGTRLTVL.

The gene calls are TRBV28 and TRBJ1-1; tentative D call: TRBD1 (5 bases). The CDR3 has 11 amino acids. Deletions cut 6 bases from V and 8 bases from J, with 10 bases between. Per germline, CDR1 MDHEN and CDR2 SYDVKM. CDR3 region: CASSPRDEAFF. CDR3 DNA: TGTGCCAGCAGCCCGCGGGACGAAGCTTTCTTT.